In its sample, the clone carrying this T cell receptor beta chain was seen a few times. Unique molecular identifiers tagged individual cDNA molecules. Each CDR3 protein gets one entry after TCRdb re-called the 5' RACE reads with MiXCR. This table holds under 35,000 distinct CDR3 sequences, 5.5% to 8% found once. This entry is derived from a study of early T cells in non-severe SARS-CoV-2 infection. Study at large: Sequencing of unsorted whole blood was done on bulk RNA, leaving chains unpaired.

The CDR3 consists of 14 residues. Germline loops: CDR1 DFQATT, CDR2 SNEGSKA (reference sequence). V lost 6 bases, J lost 2 bases, and 15 bases lay in between. This TCR came from an adult who was a healthcare worker with PCR-confirmed SARS-CoV-2 infection or an uninfected control (not recorded which). The chain is built from TRBV20-1 and TRBJ2-3; D is ambiguous. Sequenced sample: whole blood. The CDR3 loop reads CSALSTLTTDTQYF. The CDR3 DNA reads TGCAGTGCCCTCTCGACACTTACCACAGATACGCAGTATTTT.